This TCR beta chain was identified during a study of blood T cell repertoires in COVID-19. As processed by the authors: Reference gene primer amplification yielded estimated nucleated cell counts. Clones were sequenced by immunoSEQ multiplex PCR, and TCRdb holds only the in-frame ones, with some missing. V, J and clone size are taken as reported in that table, and D and trimming were inferred from the DNA itself. The data show under 85,000 clones, about 90% seen once. J was trimmed by 4 bases and V by 4 bases; bases with no gene match: 5. Per the germline V gene, CDR1 is MNHEY and CDR2 is SMNVEV (reference sequence). The CDR3 spans 14 residues.

Sequencing used peripheral blood. The TCR comes from a human donor in a cohort sampled during active COVID-19. The chain carries TRBV27 and TRBJ1-2, with 8 bases that match TRBD1. CDR3 protein: CASSYRGQGYGYTF. CDR3 in DNA: TGTGCCAGCAGTTATCGAGGACAGGGCTATGGCTACACCTTC.